The present TCR beta chain was sequenced within a study of blood T cells in healthy people across ages (dated by TCRdb to between 2014 and 2017). A note on the overall study: In model experiments, template switching captured roughly one uniquely barcoded TCR beta cDNA molecule for every two T cells. The study measured age-related changes in TCR beta repertoire diversity using deep sequencing normalized with unique cDNA molecular identifiers. Donors were grouped into four age groups: young (average 16 years), middle-aged (approximately 41), aged (roughly 67) and long-lived (around 80). To avoid experimental bias, donors of different ages were randomly spread across the sequencing lanes. The study analyzed two additional independent replicas of 1 million unique cDNA reads from the same blood draw for two donors, one aged 18 to 30 and one aged 80 or older. Summary of the overall study and its limitations: A strong correlation was found between observed TCR beta diversity and the percentage of naive T cells measured by flow cytometry. The CMV infection status of donors was not known, potentially confounding age-related changes in expanded clonotypes. Estimates of total diversity from one million sequenced T cells were regarded as lower bounds and underestimates. Bulk unsorted PBMC profiling prevented conclusive comparison of naive and antigen-experienced compartments. The long-lived group showed more naive CD4+ T cells, fewer expanded clones and increased TCR diversity than the aged group, suggesting age selection. Observed TCR beta diversity per million T cells fell roughly linearly with age, and a significant reduction was already apparent by age about 43.

The donors were roughly 38 Caucasian individuals from Russia, aged about 6 to 100 years, who were systemically healthy. Each donor gave 8 to 10 milliliters of peripheral blood, drawn into EDTA-treated Vacutainer tubes. PBMCs were isolated by Ficoll-Paque density-gradient centrifugation, with at least 7 million obtained per sample. Trizol reagent was used to extract total RNA from the PBMCs, yielding at least 6 micrograms per sample. For every donor, an aliquot of PBMCs went through flow cytometry to measure the percentages of naive CD45RAhigh/CD27high T cells. Note on this clonotype: The clone's antigen remains unknown. Base quality data are lacking; no much larger clone is found one base away.

The germline V gene sets CDR1 to KGHDR and CDR2 to SFDVKD. Counted from cysteine to phenylalanine, this CDR3 has 15 amino acids. The entry retains the CDR3 DNA only, 45 bases that are in frame from base 1. Trimming takes 3 bases off V and 7 bases off J; junction bases not matched to a gene: 6. The method behind the library was 5' RACE. TCRdb shows the sequencer as Illumina HiSeq 2500. A second PCR of about 7 to 12 cycles was performed with a sample-barcoded 5' primer and a J-beta primer mix. A unique molecular identifier was introduced onto each TCR beta cDNA molecule by a template-switch 5' adaptor carrying 12 random nucleotides. Each sample yielded at least 2.5 million CDR3-containing paired-end reads. All of the RNA was converted into first-strand cDNA using the Mint cDNA synthesis kit, with a TRBC-specific oligonucleotide serving as the primer. Following uracil-DNA glycosylase treatment, all cDNA underwent a first 18-cycle PCR with the universal primers M1SS and BC2_uni_R. The authors' analysis ran thus. For normalization, 1 million high-quality reads, each with a distinct molecular identifier, were randomly selected from each sample. Reads sharing molecular identifiers were discarded rather than binned into consensus sequences. MiTCR, with a Q25 quality threshold and the strictest error-elimination algorithm, was used for CDR3 identification, clonotype clustering and error correction. A nonparametric unseen species model with Euler transformation was used to estimate lower-bound total TCR beta diversity. The public reads were reprocessed in TCRdb via fastp at Q25 and MiXCR, keeping in-frame beta chains. Rows are unified per CDR3 protein, each entry keeping the most common DNA and genes. The V and J calls here are based on TCRdb, not the publication. For this sample the table gives about 770,000 distinct CDR3 sequences, of which approximately 44% were detected only once. The biggest ten clones account for roughly a fifth of the sample.

Source material: blood. The V and J genes are TRBV24-1 and TRBJ2-1, with 9 central nucleotides matching TRBD2. This receptor was taken from a man in his fifties or sixties in good health. The bases read TGTGCCACCAGTGATCATCGCGGGGGGGCGAATGAGCAGTTCTTC. It codes for CATSDHRGGANEQFF.